This T cell receptor beta chain appears in the sequencing data of a study of CD8 T cells in ankylosing spondylitis. CDR1 SEHNR and CDR2 FQNEAQ come from the germline V gene (reference sequence). The V end lost 5 bases, the J end lost 8 bases, and 12 bases lay between the germline ends. The CDR3 extends over 13 amino acids. Study conclusions and caveats: Characteristic of ankylosing spondylitis blood, it appeared, was a TCR beta motif comprising several highly homologous variants.

For this clonotype: Antigen: not known.

TCRdb reprocessed the 5' RACE reads via MiXCR and lists one record per CDR3 protein. Here the sample spans 670,000 or so distinct CDR3 sequences, under 20% being singletons. The sequenced sample consisted of blood, either unsorted or a sorted T cell fraction (not recorded which). This TCR derives from a male donor with ankylosing spondylitis. The chain has TRBV7-9 and TRBJ1-4, with a weak D call TRBD1 (5 bases). The CDR3 DNA is TGTGCCAGCAGCCCCTCTCCAGGGGAAAAACTGTTTTTT. This sequence encodes CASSPSPGEKLFF.